A selection of T cell receptor beta chains follows, all from one sample in a study of T cell responses to AZD1222 COVID-19 vaccine. Some clones are missing from TCRdb's copy, which holds only in-frame ones; the method was immunoSEQ multiplex PCR. The sample has some 120,000 clones; roughly 87% are singletons. The sequencing used peripheral blood, collected on day 0 of AZD1222 vaccination. These receptors all stem from an adult in good health. CDR3s include the opening cysteine and the closing phenylalanine or tryptophan. The D gene is left open where the match is weak.

D: NA
J: TRBJ2-7
V: TRBV6-5
CDR3: CASRQGPREQYF
DNA: TGTGCCAGCAGACAGGGCCCTCGGGAGCAGTACTTC

D: NA
J: TRBJ1-1
V: TRBV6-5
CDR3: CASSYSGGETPAFF
DNA: TGTGCCAGCAGTTACTCGGGGGGCGAGACGCCAGCTTTCTTT

D: TRBD1
J: TRBJ1-4
V: TRBV19
CDR3: CASSRDSLAATTNEKLFF
DNA: TGTGCCAGTAGTAGGGACAGCCTAGCGGCAACAACTAATGAAAAACTGTTTTTT

D: NA
J: TRBJ1-1
V: TRBV7-2
CDR3: CASSLDVGTEAFF
DNA: TGTGCCAGCAGCTTAGACGTGGGAACTGAAGCTTTCTTT

D: TRBD1
J: TRBJ1-5
V: TRBV7-2
CDR3: CASSSGQLNQPQHF
DNA: TGTGCCAGCAGCTCGGGACAGCTAAATCAGCCCCAGCATTTT

D: NA
J: TRBJ2-2
V: TRBV18
CDR3: CASSPPGANTGELFF
DNA: TGTGCCAGCTCACCACCGGGGGCCAACACCGGGGAGCTGTTTTTT

D: TRBD1
J: TRBJ2-7
V: TRBV5-5
CDR3: CASSSSGTGWAYEQYF
DNA: TGTGCCAGCAGCTCCTCGGGGACAGGGTGGGCCTACGAGCAGTACTTC

D: NA
J: TRBJ1-1
V: TRBV7-9
CDR3: CASSPQVLNTEAFF
DNA: TGTGCCAGCAGCCCGCAGGTCTTGAACACTGAAGCTTTCTTT

D: NA
J: TRBJ2-6
V: TRBV5-1
CDR3: CASSHQTSGANVLTF
DNA: TGCGCCAGCAGCCATCAAACCTCTGGGGCCAACGTCCTGACTTTC

D: NA
J: TRBJ2-1
V: TRBV6-1
CDR3: CASSEEDPLEVNNEQFF
DNA: TGTGCCAGCAGTGAAGAAGACCCTCTAGAGGTCAACAATGAGCAGTTCTTC